There are a few counts of the clone carrying this TCR beta chain. This sample stems from a study of cytomegalovirus exposure and HLA in healthy donors. The CDR3 is 15 residues long. The V gene lost 6 bases and the J gene lost 2 bases, with 15 bases spanning the gap. The germline gives CDR1 KGHSH, CDR2 LQKENI. The primer mix had 60 Vbeta and 13 Jbeta primers. Sequencing was performed with immunoSEQ multiplex PCR; in TCRdb, only in-frame clones are kept and a portion is missing. The sample records over 150,000 clones, under 85% being singletons. The sample consisted of PBMCs. This TCR came from a male donor in good health and CMV-seronegative. This chain links TRBV18 with TRBJ2-3; a weak D match, TRBD2 (6 bases). CDR3 sequence: CASSRTGTFTDTQYF. The CDR3, as DNA: TGTGCCAGCTCCCGAACCGGGACTTTCACAGATACGCAGTATTTT.